These 24 T cell receptor beta chains were all obtained from the same sample, sequenced in a study of blood T cell repertoires in COVID-19. TCRdb's table, derived via immunoSEQ multiplex PCR, lists solely in-frame clones and lacks some. The table records some 350,000 clones, approximately 90% of them present only once. The sample was peripheral blood. The receptor source for this set is a young woman who had recovered from COVID-19.

The V gene is TRBV28, the J gene TRBJ2-2, with a weak D call TRBD1 (7 bases). With 3 bases removed from V and 6 bases from J, the gap between germline ends came to 29 bases. This CDR3 has 20 amino acids. CDR1 is MDHEN and CDR2 is SYDVKM in the germline V gene. In nucleotides, the CDR3 is TGTGCCAGCAGTTTTCAATCGTGGGTTGTCGGAGGGGGCCAGGCCGGGGAGCTGTTTTTT. Protein product: CASSFQSWVVGGGQAGELFF.

The rearrangement links TRBV5-6 to TRBJ1-6, with 7 bases aligning to TRBD1. CDR1 and CDR2 (germline): SGHDT, YYEEEE. Trimming removed 5 bases from V and 14 bases from J; junction bases left unmatched: 16. The CDR3 spans 15 residues. The CDR3 coding sequence is TGTGCCAGCAGTTCGGGACAGAACCTTTTATCGGCCCTCCACTTT. It specifies CASSSGQNLLSALHF.

This chain joins TRBV14 and TRBJ1-2; a weak D match, TRBD1 (5 bases). The germline V and J ends were trimmed by 1 base and 1 base, with 13 bases remaining between them. CDR3 length: 16 residues. CDR1 SGHDN and CDR2 FVKESK come from the germline V gene. The CDR3, as DNA: TGTGCCAGCAGCCAAGCCTATGGGGCGATTAACTATGGCTACACCTTC. Translated: CASSQAYGAINYGYTF. The complete variable domain, with remaining parts taken from reference TRBV14 and TRBJ1-2, reads EAGVTQFPSHSVIEKGQTVTLRCDPISGHDNLYWYRRVMGKEIKFLLHFVKESKQDESGMPNNRFLAERTGGTYSTLKVQPAELEDSGVYFCASSQAYGAINYGYTFGSGTRLTVV.

V and J are TRBV10-3 and TRBJ2-2; a weak D match, TRBD1 (5 bases). CDR1 and CDR2 from the germline V gene are ENHRY and SYGVKD. The ends were cut back, 6 bases at V and 6 bases at J, with 8 bases in the middle. The CDR3 has 12 amino acids. This CDR3 is CAISQGSGELFF. The CDR3 DNA reads TGTGCCATCAGCCAGGGTTCCGGGGAGCTGTTTTTT.

This rearrangement joins TRBV6-2 or TRBV6-3 to TRBJ1-4, with TRBD1 identical over 8 bases. This CDR3 has 14 amino acids. The V gene end was trimmed by 6 bases and the J gene end by 12 bases; junction bases not matched to a gene: 12. Germline loops: CDR1 MNHEY, CDR2 SVGEGT. The CDR3 sequence is CASSNRGTFAELFF. The CDR3 nucleotides are TGTGCCAGCAGCAACAGGGGGACTTTCGCGGAACTGTTTTTT.

The V call is TRBV19, the J call TRBJ2-1, with 10 nucleotides matching TRBD2. V was clipped by 2 bases and J by 8 bases; unmatched bases: 6. This CDR3 has 15 amino acids. Germline V gives CDR1 LNHDA, CDR2 SQIVND (reference sequence). In DNA form, the CDR3 reads TGTGCCAGTAGTATAACTAGCGGGACAGGCTATGAGCAGTTCTTC. Its translation is CASSITSGTGYEQFF.

The V and J genes are TRBV4-3 and TRBJ1-3; no firm D call. Per germline, CDR1 LGHNA and CDR2 YSLEER. The CDR3 consists of 13 residues. The V and J ends lost 1 base and 7 bases respectively, with 8 bases between them. The DNA of the CDR3 is TGCGCCAGCAGCCAAGGCGTCCCCAACACCATATATTTT. Protein: CASSQGVPNTIYF.

The J gene is TRBJ2-2, the V gene TRBV6-4, with a tentative D call TRBD2 (5 bases). The CDR3 has 14 residues. Germline loops: CDR1 MRHNA, CDR2 SNTAGT. V was trimmed by 6 bases and J by 6 bases, leaving 14 bases between them. The CDR3 protein is CASRPTSSAGELFF. The CDR3 nucleotides are TGTGCCAGCAGGCCAACTAGTTCGGCCGGGGAGCTGTTTTTT.

The rearrangement links TRBV11-2 to TRBJ1-6, with D possibly TRBD1 on 6 matching bases. Per germline, CDR1 SGHAT and CDR2 FQNNGV. This CDR3 has 14 residues. Trimming removed 5 bases at V and 7 bases at J, with 12 bases between. CDR3 nucleotides: TGTGCCAGCAGCCTTCAGGGGTGGAATTCACCCCTCCACTTT. It yields the protein CASSLQGWNSPLHF.

As regards this clone: The same CDR3 arises from other DNA sequences in this sample as well. This chain connects TRBV6-5 to TRBJ1-1; 7 bases fit TRBD1. Germline CDR1 reads MNHEY; CDR2 reads SVGAGI. CDR3 length equals 14 residues. J gave up 4 bases and V 6 bases, and 8 bases lay outside the gene matches. CDR3 sequence: CASSRHRGPTEAFF. CDR3 bases: TGTGCCAGCAGCCGACACAGGGGACCCACTGAAGCTTTCTTT.

The chain carries TRBV6-1 and TRBJ1-2; D might be TRBD1 (6 bases). V was shortened by 7 bases and J by 0 bases, with 15 bases between the two germline ends. This CDR3 region has 15 residues. Germline V gives CDR1 MNHNS, CDR2 SASEGT. The CDR3 DNA sequence: TGTGCCAGCACCTACACAGGGCTGACTAACTATGGCTACACCTTC. This sequence encodes CASTYTGLTNYGYTF.

The chain employs TRBV9 and TRBJ2-1; 11 nucleotides line up with TRBD2. The CDR3 loop spans 16 amino acids. Germline-derived CDR1 and CDR2 are SGDLS and YYNGEE. After removal of 6 bases from V and 2 bases from J, the junction contained 7 bases not matched to a gene. CDR3 sequence reads: CASNPSGRRTYNEQFF. DNA of the CDR3: TGTGCCAGCAATCCTAGCGGGAGGCGAACCTACAATGAGCAGTTCTTC.

The rearrangement links TRBV2 to TRBJ1-6; TRBD1 aligns across 10 bases. From germline, CDR1 is SNHLY and CDR2 FYNNEI. V lost 4 bases, J lost 8 bases, and 5 bases stayed unmatched. CDR3 length equals 15 residues. CDR3 DNA sequence: TGTGCCAGCAGTGTAGACAGGGGGCAGGATTCACCCCTCCACTTT. Translating gives CASSVDRGQDSPLHF.

The CDR3 is CASSLETGIQETQYF. Here the CDR3 DNA reads TGCGCCAGCAGCTTGGAGACAGGGATACAAGAGACCCAGTACTTC. The chain recombines TRBV5-1 with TRBJ2-5; 7 positions agree with TRBD1. V gave up 0 bases and J gave up 2 bases; unmatched junction bases: 4. The germline V gene has CDR1 SGHRS and CDR2 YFSETQ. The CDR3 is made up of 15 amino acids.

The gene calls are TRBV29-1 and TRBJ2-7; 9 bases align to TRBD1. This CDR3 region has 16 residues. Germline CDR1 reads SQVTM; CDR2 reads ANQGSEA. V lost 4 bases and J lost 0; bases outside the gene matches: 10. The CDR3 DNA reads TGCAGCGTTGGAGGACAGGGGCGGGTTAGCTCCTACGAGCAGTACGTC. Residues: CSVGGQGRVSSYEQYV.

This chain joins TRBV4-3 and TRBJ1-2; unclear D gene. The CDR3 loop spans 14 amino acids. The germline V gene has CDR1 LGHNA and CDR2 YSLEER. The germline V and J ends were trimmed by 4 bases and 0 bases, with 9 bases remaining between them. The CDR3 DNA sequence: TGCGCCAGCAGCCCAACCTCAGCTAACTATGGCTACACCTTC. It specifies CASSPTSANYGYTF.

The V call is TRBV7-2, the J call TRBJ1-1; 8 bases are a match to TRBD1. CDR3 size: 16 residues. In germline, CDR1 is SGHTA, CDR2 FQGNSA. Unmatched junction bases numbered 15, after V lost 8 bases and J lost 4 bases. The CDR3 DNA reads as TGTGCCAGCTTAACTCAGGGGGCGGGTTCGGTCACTGAAGCTTTCTTT. Its protein is CASLTQGAGSVTEAFF.

The V and J genes are TRBV6-2 or TRBV6-3 and TRBJ1-2, with TRBD1 matching over 8 bases. Germline CDR1 MNHEY, CDR2 SVGEGT. J lost 5 bases, V lost 1 base, and 3 bases had no gene match. This CDR3 contains 14 residues. CDR3 coding DNA: TGTGCCAGCAGTTACTTGGACAGGGCGTATGGCTACACCTTC. Amino acids: CASSYLDRAYGYTF.

V is TRBV10-3 and J is TRBJ2-3; a weak D match, TRBD2 (6 bases). The V gene's germline CDR1 is ENHRY and CDR2 SYGVKD. V lost 9 bases and J 3 bases, leaving 25 bases between the germline ends. This CDR3 region has 17 residues. DNA for the CDR3: TGTGCCATTATCTACCCCGTGGGGGAGGTGACAACAGATACGCAGTATTTT. Amino acid sequence: CAIIYPVGEVTTDTQYF.

V usage is TRBV11-3 and J usage is TRBJ2-7; 7 bases match TRBD1. With V trimmed by 3 bases and J by 7 bases, 6 bases remained unmatched. This CDR3 region has 13 residues. CDR1 and CDR2 from the germline V gene are SGHNT and YENEEA. The CDR3 here is CASSLTGLTEQYV. CDR3 DNA sequence: TGTGCCAGCAGCTTGACAGGGCTCACGGAGCAGTACGTC.

The chain employs TRBV7-8 and TRBJ2-1; 10 bases line up with TRBD2. The V segment lost 7 bases and the J segment 4 bases; nucleotides outside the gene matches: 7. The CDR3 spans 15 residues. CDR1 is SGHVS, CDR2 FQNEAQ, per germline. This CDR3 is CASTHTSGNYNEQFF. The CDR3 bases are TGTGCCAGCACCCATACTAGCGGGAATTACAATGAGCAGTTCTTC.

V gene TRBV27 combines with J gene TRBJ2-7; TRBD1 matches at 9 bases. The length of the CDR3 is 16 residues. CDR1 and CDR2 (germline): MNHEY, SMNVEV (reference sequence). The V and J ends lost 5 bases and 4 bases, in that order; junction bases with no gene match: 12. The CDR3 sequence is CASSARLDRGLYEQYV. The CDR3 DNA follows: TGTGCCAGCAGTGCCCGTTTGGACAGGGGTTTATACGAGCAGTACGTC.

The chain couples TRBV4-1 to TRBJ1-6; TRBD1 might be the D (5 bases). V gave up 2 bases and J gave up 10 bases, with 12 bases separating them. The CDR3 loop spans 14 amino acids. In germline, CDR1 is MGHRA, CDR2 YSYEKL. The CDR3 DNA reads TGCGCCAGCAGCCAAATAGGGGTTGGGTCACCCCTCCACTTT. Translated: CASSQIGVGSPLHF.

The chain recombines TRBV7-2 with TRBJ2-1; TRBD2 matches 8 bases. After removal of 1 base from V and 5 bases from J, the junction contained 7 bases not matched to a gene. The CDR3 consists of 16 residues. The germline V gene encodes CDR1 SGHTA and CDR2 FQGNSA. In DNA form, the CDR3 reads TGTGCCAGCAGCTTAGGCGGTAGCGGGGCGAACAATGAGCAGTTCTTC. Its translation: CASSLGGSGANNEQFF.